A selection of T cell receptor beta chains follows, all from one sample in a study of blood T cell repertoires in COVID-19. Method: immunoSEQ multiplex PCR; TCRdb's copy keeps in-frame clones and lacks some. Of about 180,000 clones listed, 86% are singletons. Sequencing input: PBMCs or T cells enriched from blood (not recorded which). These receptors were taken from a woman aged 25 to 39 who had recovered from COVID-19. Each CDR3 is given with its conserved first and last residue. Each record gives: clone size, D gene, V gene, J gene, CDR3 DNA, CDR3 protein. D genes are given only for firm matches. Clone sizes are given selectively: once, few, many, or a class where the clone is expanded.

abundance: -; d_gene: -; v_gene: TRBV5-4; j_gene: TRBJ2-7; CDR3nt: TGTGCCAGCAGCTCAGGGGTTTCTTCCTACGAGCAGTACTTC; CDR3aa: CASSSGVSSYEQYF
abundance: -; d_gene: -; v_gene: TRBV3-1/TRBV3-2; j_gene: TRBJ1-2; CDR3nt: TGTGCCAGCAGCCAAGAAGGGGTGGATGGCTACACCTTC; CDR3aa: CASSQEGVDGYTF
abundance: -; d_gene: -; v_gene: TRBV5-4; j_gene: TRBJ2-3; CDR3nt: TGTGCCAGCAGCACACCGGAGGGGGATACGCAGTATTTT; CDR3aa: CASSTPEGDTQYF
abundance: -; d_gene: -; v_gene: TRBV7-9; j_gene: TRBJ2-2; CDR3nt: TGTGCCAGCAGCCCCCTTGAAGGGGACACCGGGGAGCTGTTTTTT; CDR3aa: CASSPLEGDTGELFF
abundance: -; d_gene: -; v_gene: TRBV28; j_gene: TRBJ1-4; CDR3nt: TGTGCCAGCAGTTCCCCCGGGACAATGAATGAAAAACTGTTTTTT; CDR3aa: CASSSPGTMNEKLFF
abundance: -; d_gene: -; v_gene: TRBV29-1; j_gene: TRBJ1-4; CDR3nt: TGCAGCGTTAGGGCGGGGGGGAATGAAAAACTGTTTTTT; CDR3aa: CSVRAGGNEKLFF
abundance: once; d_gene: -; v_gene: TRBV27; j_gene: TRBJ2-3; CDR3nt: TGTGCCAGCAGTTTTGTCGGGGGTGATGGCACAGATACGCAGTATTTT; CDR3aa: CASSFVGGDGTDTQYF
abundance: -; d_gene: -; v_gene: TRBV28; j_gene: TRBJ1-1; CDR3nt: TGTGCCAGCAGTTTTCCCCCCCAGAGGGAAGCTTTCTTT; CDR3aa: CASSFPPQREAFF
abundance: -; d_gene: TRBD2; v_gene: TRBV6-4; j_gene: TRBJ2-6; CDR3nt: TGTGCCAGCAGTGAGGGGGGGAGTGGGGCCAACGTCCTGACTTTC; CDR3aa: CASSEGGSGANVLTF
abundance: -; d_gene: TRBD1; v_gene: TRBV28; j_gene: TRBJ1-3; CDR3nt: TGTGCCAGCAGGGTACAGGGGGCTGGCACCATATATTTT; CDR3aa: CASRVQGAGTIYF
abundance: -; d_gene: -; v_gene: TRBV28; j_gene: TRBJ1-1; CDR3nt: TGTGCCAGCAGTTCGCCCCCCCGGGGGGGGAACACTGAAGCTTTCTTT; CDR3aa: CASSSPPRGGNTEAFF
abundance: -; d_gene: -; v_gene: TRBV6-4; j_gene: TRBJ1-6; CDR3nt: TGTGCCAGCAGGATAGGGAGTCGCAATTCACCCCTCCACTTT; CDR3aa: CASRIGSRNSPLHF
abundance: -; d_gene: TRBD2; v_gene: TRBV7-3; j_gene: TRBJ2-3; CDR3nt: TGTGCCAGCAGCCCTGGACTAGCGAGCACAGATACGCAGTATTTT; CDR3aa: CASSPGLASTDTQYF
abundance: -; d_gene: TRBD2; v_gene: TRBV14; j_gene: TRBJ2-7; CDR3nt: TGTGCCAGCAGCCAAGGCATCAGGGCTAGCGGTACCCTCTCCTACGAGCAGTACTTC; CDR3aa: CASSQGIRASGTLSYEQYF
abundance: -; d_gene: -; v_gene: TRBV19; j_gene: TRBJ2-1; CDR3nt: TGTGCCACCACATTAGCCGGGTCCAATGAGCAGTTCTTC; CDR3aa: CATTLAGSNEQFF
abundance: -; d_gene: TRBD1; v_gene: TRBV2; j_gene: TRBJ2-7; CDR3nt: TGTGCCAGCAGGAAGACACAGGGGGCGCTCGAGCAGTACTTC; CDR3aa: CASRKTQGALEQYF
abundance: -; d_gene: TRBD1; v_gene: TRBV25-1; j_gene: TRBJ2-7; CDR3nt: TGTGCCAGCAGTGCCCGGACAGGCCCCTACGAGCAGTACTTC; CDR3aa: CASSARTGPYEQYF
abundance: -; d_gene: TRBD2; v_gene: TRBV2; j_gene: TRBJ2-7; CDR3nt: TGTGCCAGCAGTCGGGGGGAAGGGGACGAGCAGTACTTC; CDR3aa: CASSRGEGDEQYF
abundance: once; d_gene: -; v_gene: TRBV28; j_gene: TRBJ2-2; CDR3nt: TGTGCCAGCATCGAGACTCGGTACACCGGGGAGCTGTTTTTT; CDR3aa: CASIETRYTGELFF
abundance: -; d_gene: -; v_gene: TRBV5-1; j_gene: TRBJ1-5; CDR3nt: TGCGCCAGCAGATTACTGTGGAGGGGGGGGGGTAGAGAACAGCCCCAGCATTTT; CDR3aa: CASRLLWRGGGREQPQHF
abundance: -; d_gene: -; v_gene: TRBV5-8; j_gene: TRBJ2-6; CDR3nt: TGTGCCAGCAGGGAGCCCGTGCGTGGGGCCAACGTCCTGACTTTC; CDR3aa: CASREPVRGANVLTF
abundance: -; d_gene: TRBD1; v_gene: TRBV5-4; j_gene: TRBJ2-7; CDR3nt: TGTGCCAGCAGCTTGGACAGGGGGAGGCACGAGCAGTACTTC; CDR3aa: CASSLDRGRHEQYF
abundance: -; d_gene: -; v_gene: TRBV10-3; j_gene: TRBJ1-5; CDR3nt: TGTGCCATCAGACAGGGTCGGAATCAGCCCCAGCATTTT; CDR3aa: CAIRQGRNQPQHF
abundance: -; d_gene: -; v_gene: TRBV29-1; j_gene: TRBJ2-7; CDR3nt: TGCAGCGTTGCCCAGGACTCACGCTACGAGCAGTACTTC; CDR3aa: CSVAQDSRYEQYF
abundance: -; d_gene: TRBD2; v_gene: TRBV10-3; j_gene: TRBJ2-3; CDR3nt: TGTGCCATCAGTGAGTCGACTAGCGGGAGTGTTTTAGATACGCAGTATTTT; CDR3aa: CAISESTSGSVLDTQYF
abundance: -; d_gene: -; v_gene: TRBV11-2; j_gene: TRBJ1-2; CDR3nt: TGTGCCAGCTCAAAAGGGAGAGGGAATCGCTATGGCTACACCTTC; CDR3aa: CASSKGRGNRYGYTF
abundance: -; d_gene: TRBD1; v_gene: TRBV3-1/TRBV3-2; j_gene: TRBJ2-7; CDR3nt: TGTGCCAGCAGCCAAGGGACAGGGGCCTACGAGCAGTACTTC; CDR3aa: CASSQGTGAYEQYF
abundance: -; d_gene: TRBD1; v_gene: TRBV11-3; j_gene: TRBJ2-7; CDR3nt: TGTGCCAGCAGCTTTAAAGGACAGGGGTACGAGCAGTACTTC; CDR3aa: CASSFKGQGYEQYF
abundance: -; d_gene: TRBD1; v_gene: TRBV6-5; j_gene: TRBJ2-5; CDR3nt: TGTGCCAGCAGGTCAGGGACAGGGGACCAAGAGATCCAGTACTTC; CDR3aa: CASRSGTGDQEIQYF
abundance: -; d_gene: -; v_gene: TRBV20-1; j_gene: TRBJ2-1; CDR3nt: TGCAGTGTGGAGACGATCAATGAGCAGTTCTTC; CDR3aa: CSVETINEQFF
abundance: -; d_gene: TRBD1; v_gene: TRBV28; j_gene: TRBJ1-6; CDR3nt: TGTGCCAGCAGTTCCCGGGACAGCCACAATTCACCCCTCCACTTT; CDR3aa: CASSSRDSHNSPLHF
abundance: -; d_gene: -; v_gene: TRBV18; j_gene: TRBJ2-7; CDR3nt: TGTGCCAGCTCACCACCGTCGGCTAGTAGGGGCCACGAGCAGTACTTC; CDR3aa: CASSPPSASRGHEQYF
abundance: -; d_gene: TRBD1; v_gene: TRBV19; j_gene: TRBJ2-5; CDR3nt: TGTGCCAGTAGTCACACAGGGGACGGAGAAGAGACCCAGTACTTC; CDR3aa: CASSHTGDGEETQYF
abundance: -; d_gene: -; v_gene: TRBV4-1; j_gene: TRBJ1-5; CDR3nt: TGCGCCACCTCACAAGGGGCTGGGGGCAATCAGCCCCAGCATTTT; CDR3aa: CATSQGAGGNQPQHF
abundance: -; d_gene: TRBD2; v_gene: TRBV19; j_gene: TRBJ2-7; CDR3nt: TGTGCCAGTAATGAGGGGACTAGACGATACGAGCAGTACTTC; CDR3aa: CASNEGTRRYEQYF
abundance: -; d_gene: TRBD1; v_gene: TRBV9; j_gene: TRBJ1-2; CDR3nt: TGTGCCAGCAGCTCGACAGGGTACGGCTACACCTTC; CDR3aa: CASSSTGYGYTF
abundance: -; d_gene: TRBD1; v_gene: TRBV11-2; j_gene: TRBJ2-5; CDR3nt: TGTGCCAGCAGCCCGACAGGGGTCCAAGAGACCCAGTACTTC; CDR3aa: CASSPTGVQETQYF
abundance: -; d_gene: TRBD1; v_gene: TRBV10-2; j_gene: TRBJ1-5; CDR3nt: TGCGCCAGCGGGGACAGGGAGGGGATTAATCAGCCCCAGCATTTT; CDR3aa: CASGDREGINQPQHF
abundance: -; d_gene: -; v_gene: TRBV6-1; j_gene: TRBJ1-1; CDR3nt: TGTGCCAGCAGTGAAATCGCGGGCCCGAACACTGAAGCTTTCTTT; CDR3aa: CASSEIAGPNTEAFF
abundance: -; d_gene: -; v_gene: TRBV27; j_gene: TRBJ1-5; CDR3nt: TGTGCCAGCAGCGTTACGGCAGGGTTATTGCAGCCCCAGCATTTT; CDR3aa: CASSVTAGLLQPQHF
abundance: -; d_gene: -; v_gene: TRBV28; j_gene: TRBJ1-5; CDR3nt: TGTGCCAGCAGGACCGGGACAAAGGGCCATCAGCCCCAGCATTTT; CDR3aa: CASRTGTKGHQPQHF
abundance: -; d_gene: -; v_gene: TRBV7-3; j_gene: TRBJ2-2; CDR3nt: TGTGCCAGCAGCGACAGCAACACCGGGGAGCTGTTTTTT; CDR3aa: CASSDSNTGELFF
abundance: -; d_gene: TRBD2; v_gene: TRBV4-1; j_gene: TRBJ2-5; CDR3nt: TGCGCCAGCAGCCAAGGTATCAGGCTAGCGGGGATTCTCCAAGAGACCCAGTACTTC; CDR3aa: CASSQGIRLAGILQETQYF
abundance: -; d_gene: TRBD2; v_gene: TRBV5-3; j_gene: TRBJ2-1; CDR3nt: TGTGCCAGAAGCTTGCTCCCCGGGACTAGTAGTCCCAATGAGCAGTTCTTC; CDR3aa: CARSLLPGTSSPNEQFF
abundance: -; d_gene: -; v_gene: TRBV6-5; j_gene: TRBJ1-3; CDR3nt: TGTGCCAGCAGACAGGCGAGCTCTGGAAACACCATATATTTT; CDR3aa: CASRQASSGNTIYF
abundance: -; d_gene: TRBD2; v_gene: TRBV10-1; j_gene: TRBJ2-7; CDR3nt: TGCGCCAGCAGCAGGTTAGCGGGAGTCGGGCAGTACTTC; CDR3aa: CASSRLAGVGQYF
abundance: -; d_gene: TRBD1; v_gene: TRBV13; j_gene: TRBJ1-1; CDR3nt: TGTGCCAGCAGCACAGGGGGCACTGAAGCTTTCTTT; CDR3aa: CASSTGGTEAFF
abundance: -; d_gene: TRBD2; v_gene: TRBV11-3; j_gene: TRBJ2-1; CDR3nt: TGTGCCAGCAGCAAAAGCTCTGGACTAGCGGGAGTGGGTACCTACAATGAGCAGTTCTTC; CDR3aa: CASSKSSGLAGVGTYNEQFF
abundance: -; d_gene: -; v_gene: TRBV3-1/TRBV3-2; j_gene: TRBJ2-1; CDR3nt: TGTGCCAGCAGCCGGGAAGGGAAGGAGGATGAGCAGTTCTTC; CDR3aa: CASSREGKEDEQFF
abundance: -; d_gene: -; v_gene: TRBV28; j_gene: TRBJ2-7; CDR3nt: TGTGCCAGCAGTTTAGAACTCGGGGCCTACGAGCAGTACTTC; CDR3aa: CASSLELGAYEQYF
abundance: -; d_gene: -; v_gene: TRBV28; j_gene: TRBJ1-2; CDR3nt: TGTGCCAGCAGTTTTGGGCAGGGTGGAGTTCGGGGCTACACCTTC; CDR3aa: CASSFGQGGVRGYTF
abundance: -; d_gene: TRBD2; v_gene: TRBV6-2/TRBV6-3; j_gene: TRBJ2-2; CDR3nt: TGTGCCAGCAGTGGGCGCGGGAGGGGAACTAGAAACACCGGGGAGCTGTTTTTT; CDR3aa: CASSGRGRGTRNTGELFF
abundance: once; d_gene: TRBD1; v_gene: TRBV2; j_gene: TRBJ1-5; CDR3nt: TGTGCCAGTCGTCAGGGGGCTGGTCAGCCCCAGCATTTT; CDR3aa: CASRQGAGQPQHF
abundance: once; d_gene: TRBD1; v_gene: TRBV28; j_gene: TRBJ2-7; CDR3nt: TGTGCCAGCAGAGGGACAGTCTCCTACGAGCAGTACTTC; CDR3aa: CASRGTVSYEQYF